The 29 T cell receptor beta chains reported below all come from one sample, sequenced in a study of shared clonotypes between healthy human individuals. CD8 cells classed as naive were CD45RO-negative and positively selected for CCR7, excluding terminally differentiated effector memory CD45RA+ cells. Clones were sequenced by immunoSEQ multiplex PCR, and TCRdb holds only the in-frame ones, with some missing. The table records roughly 570,000 clones, more than 95% of them present only once. The specimen was naive CD8+ T cells sorted from blood. These receptor sequences come from a man aged 25 to 40 in good health.

The V and J genes are TRBV28 and TRBJ2-1; D perhaps matches TRBD1 (6 bases). Germline-derived CDR1 and CDR2 are MDHEN and SYDVKM. Trimming shortened V by 7 bases and J by 3 bases, and 13 bases separated the two germline ends. This CDR3 comprises 14 residues. CDR3: CASNTGHRYNEQFF. CDR3 coding DNA: TGTGCCAGCAACACGGGACACCGCTACAATGAGCAGTTCTTC.

The chain recombines TRBV5-1 with TRBJ2-7, with a weak D call TRBD1 (6 bases). Germline lookup yields CDR1 SGHRS and CDR2 YFSETQ. The CDR3 length is 15 residues. V lost 0 bases, J lost 2 bases, and 12 bases lay in between. The CDR3 nucleotides read TGCGCCAGCAGCTTGGCCGAGGCAGGGGCCTACGAGCAGTACTTC. It is translated as CASSLAEAGAYEQYF.

Regarding this clone: Other DNA variants within this sample encode the same CDR3. The CDR3 bases are TGTGCCAGCAGCGTAGGTGGGGGCACCGAGCAGTACTTC. As protein: CASSVGGGTEQYF. The V and J genes are TRBV9 and TRBJ2-7; D perhaps matches TRBD1 (6 bases). The CDR3 loop spans 13 amino acids. V dropped 0 bases and J dropped 6 bases, with 10 bases sitting between them. The germline gives CDR1 SGDLS, CDR2 YYNGEE.

V is TRBV7-9 and J is TRBJ2-5, with TRBD2 matching over 9 bases. The CDR3 sequence is 15 residues long. The germline V gene encodes CDR1 SEHNR and CDR2 FQNEAQ (reference sequence). V shed 7 bases and J 1 base; nucleotides not matched to a gene: 7. DNA for the CDR3: TGTGCCAGCATACCTAAGACTAGCGGCCAAGAGACCCAGTACTTC. It is translated as CASIPKTSGQETQYF.

This clone came up once. The rearrangement uses TRBV6-5 and TRBJ2-7; the D is unclear. Trimming took 5 bases from V and 2 from J, leaving 13 bases between them. This CDR3 is built from 14 residues. Germline loops: CDR1 MNHEY, CDR2 SVGAGI. CDR3 DNA sequence: TGTGCCAGCAGTGAGGACGCCCGGCCCTACGAGCAGTACTTC. Translation gives CASSEDARPYEQYF.

The V and J genes are TRBV5-6 and TRBJ2-1; no firm D call. Germline CDR1 and CDR2: SGHDT and YYEEEE. Deletions cut 0 bases from V and 10 bases from J, with 8 bases between. The CDR3 is 12 amino acids. The CDR3, as DNA: TGTGCCAGCAGCTTGGGTTGGCGGGAGCAGTTCTTC. It codes for CASSLGWREQFF.

J is TRBJ2-7 and V is TRBV28; D might be TRBD2 (5 bases). CDR1 MDHEN and CDR2 SYDVKM come from the germline V gene. The V gene lost 2 bases and the J gene lost 6 bases, with 11 bases spanning the gap. There are 13 residues in the CDR3. The CDR3 DNA follows: TGTGCCAGCAGTTTACCCCTAGCATCCGAGCAGTACTTC. This codes for CASSLPLASEQYF.

This clone is a singleton in its sample. The chain is built from TRBV6-5 and TRBJ2-7; 9 bases are shared with TRBD1. V was pared by 6 bases and J by 3 bases, with 6 bases of the junction left unmatched. The CDR3 has 14 amino acids. From germline, CDR1 is MNHEY and CDR2 SVGAGI. In nucleotides, the CDR3 is TGTGCCAGCAGCCTGGGACAGGGTATCTACGAGCAGTACTTC. It is translated as CASSLGQGIYEQYF.

This chain links TRBV28 with TRBJ2-1; 12 bases are shared with TRBD2. Germline trimming cut 5 bases from V and 5 bases from J; bases unmatched to any gene: 19. The CDR3 is made up of 20 amino acids. Per germline, CDR1 MDHEN and CDR2 SYDVKM. CDR3 bases: TGTGCCAGCAGTCCGTGGGACACCTTAGAGGGACTAGCGGGCCACAATGAGCAGTTCTTC. This translates into CASSPWDTLEGLAGHNEQFF. Full variable domain (outside the CDR3, taken from reference TRBV28 and TRBJ2-1): DVKVTQSSRYLVKRTGEKVFLECVQDMDHENMFWYRQDPGLGLRLIYFSYDVKMKEKGDIPEGYSVSREKKERFSLILESASTNQTSMYLCASSPWDTLEGLAGHNEQFFGPGTRLTVL.

Only one count was recorded for this clone. V is TRBV4-1 and J is TRBJ1-4; D is uncertain. This CDR3 has 17 amino acids. In germline, CDR1 is MGHRA, CDR2 YSYEKL. The V end was cut by 5 bases, the J end by 8 bases, with 24 bases between. Written as DNA, the CDR3 is TGCGCCAGCAGCGCACGTCCGGGTCCGGGTGTTGCGGAAAAACTGTTTTTT. Its protein product is CASSARPGPGVAEKLFF.

The V and J genes are TRBV10-1 and TRBJ2-5; 10 bases match TRBD2. The trim removed 6 bases at V and 4 bases at J, leaving 8 bases unmatched. From germline, CDR1 is WNHNN and CDR2 SYGVQD (reference sequence). This CDR3 region has 15 residues. CDR3 loop: CASSGTSERGETQYF. The CDR3 coding sequence is TGCGCCAGCAGCGGGACTAGCGAAAGGGGAGAGACCCAGTACTTC.

This chain uses TRBV13 with TRBJ2-1, with 9 bases fitting TRBD2. V shed 5 bases and J 1 base; nucleotides not matched to a gene: 6. The CDR3 covers 16 residues. Germline CDR1 reads PRHDT; CDR2 reads FYEKMQ (reference sequence). For the CDR3, the DNA is TGTGCCAGCAGCGGACCTAGCGGGAAATCCTACAATGAGCAGTTCTTC. This sequence encodes CASSGPSGKSYNEQFF.

The genes are TRBV27 and TRBJ1-2, with TRBD1 as a possible D gene (6 bases). The CDR3 is 12 amino acids. V lost 5 bases and J lost 5, with 9 bases in between. The germline V gene has CDR1 MNHEY and CDR2 SMNVEV (reference sequence). The CDR3 region is CASSDRPYGYTF. The CDR3 coding sequence is TGTGCCAGCAGTGACAGGCCTTATGGCTACACCTTC.

V and J are TRBV5-4 and TRBJ2-1; a weak D match, TRBD2 (5 bases). The CDR3 runs to 13 residues. Per the germline V gene, CDR1 is SGHNT and CDR2 is YYREEE (reference sequence). V lost 3 bases to trimming and J lost 6 bases, with 10 bases between them. The CDR3 nucleotides are TGTGCCAGCAGCTGGGAGCGATCCAATGAGCAGTTCTTC. Protein product: CASSWERSNEQFF.

J is TRBJ2-7 and V is TRBV27, with TRBD1 matching 9 bases. Trimming removed 6 bases from V and 3 bases from J; junction bases left unmatched: 6. Germline V gene sequence: CDR1 MNHEY, CDR2 SMNVEV (reference sequence). This CDR3 comprises 14 residues. CDR3 residues: CASSPSGQGYEQYF. DNA for the CDR3: TGTGCCAGCAGCCCCTCGGGACAGGGCTACGAGCAGTACTTC.

The chain employs TRBV10-2 and TRBJ1-1, with 7 nucleotides matching TRBD1. The CDR3 sequence is 15 residues long. The V gene end was trimmed by 5 bases and the J gene end by 0 bases; junction bases not matched to a gene: 6. In germline, CDR1 is WSHSY, CDR2 SAAADI. CDR3 sequence reads: CASSRQGGMNTEAFF. In DNA, the CDR3 is TGCGCCAGCAGTCGACAGGGTGGGATGAACACTGAAGCTTTCTTT.

J is TRBJ2-2 and V is TRBV7-2; TRBD1 agrees at 7 bases. Germline CDR1 SGHTA, CDR2 FQGNSA. This CDR3 has 17 residues. The V segment lost 1 base and the J segment 5 bases; nucleotides outside the gene matches: 10. The CDR3 region is CASSLVTGYGSTGELFF. In nucleotides, the CDR3 is TGTGCCAGCAGCTTAGTGACAGGGTATGGTTCGACCGGGGAGCTGTTTTTT.

This clone was found once. The rearrangement uses TRBV4-3 and TRBJ2-2; 10 nucleotides match TRBD1. This CDR3 has 18 amino acids. The germline V gene encodes CDR1 LGHNA and CDR2 YSLEER. V lost 0 bases, J lost 7 bases, and 11 bases stayed unmatched. CDR3 in DNA: TGCGCCAGCAGCCAAGATATAGGAGGGGACAGGGGTTTCGGGGAGCTGTTTTTT. Translated, it gives CASSQDIGGDRGFGELFF.

The V and J genes are TRBV27 and TRBJ2-7, with 9 bases lining up with TRBD1. The V segment lost 3 bases and the J segment 3 bases; nucleotides outside the gene matches: 3. Germline-derived CDR1 and CDR2 are MNHEY and SMNVEV (reference sequence). This CDR3 is 14 amino acids long. The DNA of the CDR3 is TGTGCCAGCAGTTTTATGGGACAGGGCTACGAGCAGTACTTC. Translating it yields CASSFMGQGYEQYF.

The chain carries TRBV19 and TRBJ2-7, with TRBD1 as a possible D gene (6 bases). Per the germline V gene, CDR1 is LNHDA and CDR2 is SQIVND (reference sequence). V was shortened by 5 bases and J by 10 bases, with 18 bases between the two germline ends. CDR3 size: 13 residues. In nucleotides, the CDR3 is TGTGCCAGTAGTCTCGATCCAGGGGCTGATCAGTACTTC. This sequence encodes CASSLDPGADQYF.

V usage is TRBV9 and J usage is TRBJ1-1, with D maybe TRBD1 (5 bases). CDR1 SGDLS and CDR2 YYNGEE come from the germline V gene. The ends were cut back, 4 bases at V and 5 bases at J, with 9 bases in the middle. The CDR3 runs to 12 residues. CDR3 sequence reads: CASSPEGTEAFF. Written as DNA, the CDR3 is TGTGCCAGCAGCCCCGAGGGGACTGAAGCTTTCTTT.

The chain is built from TRBV6-5 and TRBJ2-3, with a possible D match to TRBD1 (6 bases). Germline lookup yields CDR1 MNHEY and CDR2 SVGAGI. Between the trimmed V and J ends, which lost 2 bases and 2 bases, there was a span of 11 bases. This CDR3 contains 15 residues. For the CDR3, the DNA is TGTGCCAGCAGTTACCGGACAGACCCCACAGATACGCAGTATTTT. This encodes CASSYRTDPTDTQYF.

V is TRBV9 and J is TRBJ2-1, with TRBD2 matching over 9 bases. CDR3 size: 14 residues. V gave up 7 bases and J gave up 3 bases; unmatched junction bases: 5. Germline V lookup: CDR1 SGDLS, CDR2 YYNGEE. The CDR3 protein is CASGGAGGYNEQFF. The DNA for the CDR3 is TGTGCCAGCGGAGGAGCGGGAGGCTACAATGAGCAGTTCTTC.

As concerns this clone: This specimen includes other DNA sequences encoding the same CDR3. The chain carries TRBV7-9 and TRBJ2-1; D not resolved. CDR3 length equals 13 residues. Trimming removed 1 base at V and 4 bases at J, with 5 bases between. Germline V gene sequence: CDR1 SEHNR, CDR2 FQNEAQ (reference sequence). The CDR3 protein is CASSLVGYNEQFF. CDR3 nucleotide sequence: TGTGCCAGCAGCTTAGTAGGATACAATGAGCAGTTCTTC.

Concerning this clone: This sample also contains other DNA sequences that code for the same CDR3. The chain joins TRBV6-1 to TRBJ2-7; 9 bases match TRBD1. CDR1 is MNHNS and CDR2 is SASEGT in the germline V gene. This CDR3 comprises 13 residues. The V segment lost 6 bases and the J segment 1 base; nucleotides outside the gene matches: 1. The CDR3 is CASRDRGSYEQYF. The CDR3 nucleotides are TGTGCCAGCAGGGACAGGGGATCCTACGAGCAGTACTTC.

The chain combines TRBV27 with TRBJ2-6; D is uncertain. The V and J ends lost 5 bases and 0 bases respectively, with 11 bases between them. Germline CDR1 and CDR2: MNHEY and SMNVEV (reference sequence). This CDR3 is built from 16 residues. The CDR3 spells CASSHAVSSGANVLTF. CDR3 bases: TGTGCCAGCAGTCACGCAGTGAGCTCTGGGGCCAACGTCCTGACTTTC.

The V gene is TRBV4-1, the J gene TRBJ1-3; D gene uncertain. Trimming stripped 3 bases from V and 0 bases from J, with 6 bases between. The germline V gene encodes CDR1 MGHRA and CDR2 YSYEKL. This CDR3 has 14 residues. The CDR3 DNA reads as TGCGCCAGCAGCCACGCCGGCTCTGGAAACACCATATATTTT. It is translated as CASSHAGSGNTIYF.

The V call is TRBV7-2, the J call TRBJ2-3, with TRBD1 matching over 7 bases. Germline V gives CDR1 SGHTA, CDR2 FQGNSA. The trim removed 2 bases at V and 4 bases at J, leaving 6 bases unmatched. The CDR3 has 15 residues. Here the CDR3 DNA reads TGTGCCAGCAGCTTAAGAGGACAGGACGCAGATACGCAGTATTTT. It yields the protein CASSLRGQDADTQYF.

This sequence joins TRBV9 and TRBJ1-3; D not certain. The germline CDR1 and CDR2 sequences are SGDLS and YYNGEE. This CDR3 spans 17 amino acids. V was shortened by 0 bases and J by 0 bases, with 13 bases between the two germline ends. The CDR3: CASSVGHDLSSGNTIYF. DNA for the CDR3: TGTGCCAGCAGCGTAGGTCATGACCTGAGCTCTGGAAACACCATATATTTT.